The following is a TCR beta chain sequence with its context. The antigen is not known. This entry is derived from a study of OX40 agonist ivuxolimab in advanced cancers. Overall study context: Previous treatment with anti-PD-1, anti-PD-L1 or anti-CTLA-4 therapy was allowed; 40% had received some. The study's findings and limits: Partial responders at 0.1-3.0 mg/kg showed near-lowest clonal expansion. Among T cells, CD8+ cells averaged more expanded clones than CD4+ cells. At doses 0.1 to 3.0 mg/kg, CD4+ and CD8+ clones expanded.

Method: immunoSEQ multiplex PCR; TCRdb's copy keeps in-frame clones and lacks some. The sample comprises fewer than 85,000 clones, more than 90% of which are singletons, and roughly 9.7% rests with the top ten. This CDR3 region has 15 residues. CDR1 is SGHAT, CDR2 FQNNGV, per germline. Trimming left V 4 bases short and J 7 bases short, with 17 bases between. The rearrangement links TRBV11-2 to TRBJ2-4, with D perhaps TRBD1 (6 bases). The origin of this receptor is an adult with an advanced solid tumor such as melanoma, head and neck, liver or kidney cancer. The starting material was CD4+ or CD8+ T cells sorted from blood, obtained in a trial of the OX40 agonist ivuxolimab. The chain's CDR3 is CASSSRGGSRNIQYF. The CDR3, as DNA: TGTGCCAGCAGCTCCCGAGGGGGAAGCAGGAACATTCAGTACTTC. Looking up the rest from reference TRBV11-2 and TRBJ2-4 gives the full variable domain: EAGVAQSPRYKIIEKRQSVAFWCNPISGHATLYWYQQILGQGPKLLIQFQNNGVVDDSQLPKDRFSAERLKGVDSTLKIQPAKLEDSAVYLCASSSRGGSRNIQYFGAGTRLSVL.